The 17 T cell receptor beta chains below come from one sample, sequenced in a study. TCRdb reanalysed the 5' RACE reads using MiXCR and keeps one entry per CDR3 protein. The table lists 30,000 to 40,000 distinct CDR3 sequences, about 26% of them singletons. The specimen sequenced was naive CD4+ T cells sorted from a lymph node. Subset reported: naive CD4+ T cells, CD4+CD45RA+CD25-. Receptor source: a female donor with breast cancer.

The sample holds a few counts of this clonotype. A much more abundant neighbour one base away suggests this may be a read error. The V call is TRBV6-1, the J call TRBJ1-2; 7 nucleotides align to TRBD1. CDR1 is MNHNS and CDR2 is SASEGT in the germline V gene. The CDR3 length is 16 residues. The ends lost 3 bases at V and 0 bases at J; junction bases unmatched: 7. CDR3 region: CASSDRQGRTNYGYTF. As DNA, the CDR3 is TGTGCCAGCAGTGACAGACAGGGACGGACTAACTATGGCTACACCTTC.

This clonotype turned up a few times. The chain has TRBV5-1 and TRBJ2-3; 9 nucleotides match TRBD1. Germline V gene sequence: CDR1 SGHRS, CDR2 YFSETQ. V lost 5 bases and J lost 2; bases outside the gene matches: 12. The CDR3 contains 17 residues. The CDR3 reads CASSLTPGQGNTDTQYF. The CDR3 nucleotides read TGCGCCAGCAGTTTGACCCCGGGACAGGGAAACACAGATACGCAGTATTTT.

Notes on this clonotype: A read error may account for a junction end that differs from germline. V usage is TRBV4-1 and J usage is TRBJ1-4; maybe TRBD1 (5 bases). Germline CDR1 is MGHRA and CDR2 is YSYEKL. The CDR3 consists of 16 residues. In nucleotides, the CDR3 is TGCGCCAGCAGCCAAGGATCGGGACGGCTAAATGAAAAACTGTTGTTT. As protein: CASSQGSGRLNEKLLF.

With respect to this clonotype: Being one base from a much bigger clone, this may be a read error. The chain links TRBV20-1 to TRBJ2-7, with D maybe TRBD2 (6 bases). Germline V gene sequence: CDR1 DFQATT, CDR2 SNEGSKA (reference sequence). This CDR3 has 12 amino acids. CDR3 coding DNA: TGCAGTGCTAGGGCGGAGGGCTACGAGCAGTGCTTC. Protein product: CSARAEGYEQCF.

This clonotype was detected only a few times. This chain uses TRBV29-1 with TRBJ2-1, with D tentatively TRBD1 or TRBD2 (5 bases each). The CDR3 runs to 12 residues. CDR1 is SQVTM, CDR2 ANQGSEA, per germline. V was clipped by 7 bases and J by 6 bases, with 13 bases between them. The CDR3 DNA follows: TGCAGCGCCCGGGACGACCGCAATGAGCAGTTCTTC. Translating gives CSARDDRNEQFF.

V gene TRBV24-1 combines with J gene TRBJ2-6; D call uncertain. The V gene lost 5 bases and the J gene lost 1 base, with 8 bases spanning the gap. Germline loops: CDR1 KGHDR, CDR2 SFDVKD. The CDR3 covers 15 residues. CDR3 amino acids: CATSAEGSGANVLTF. The DNA for the CDR3 is TGTGCCACCAGTGCTGAAGGATCTGGGGCCAACGTCCTGACTTTC.

A remark on this clonotype: A read error may produce the germline difference seen at one junction end. The V gene is TRBV5-1, the J gene TRBJ2-2, with 7 bases fitting TRBD2. Germline CDR1 reads SGHRS; CDR2 reads YFSETQ. The CDR3 totals 15 residues. CDR3 protein: CASSVEGQGSGELSF. The CDR3 DNA sequence: TGCGCCAGCAGCGTGGAGGGCCAGGGAAGCGGGGAGCTGTCTTTT.

This clonotype was seen more than once but under ten times. V and J are TRBV7-3 and TRBJ2-2, with D possibly matching TRBD2 (6 bases). CDR3 length: 15 amino acids. Germline V gene lookup returns CDR1 SGHTA and CDR2 FQGTGA. V was cut by 2 bases and J by 1 base, with 8 bases left in between. CDR3 region: CASSLVEGNTGELFF. The CDR3, as DNA: TGTGCCAGCAGCTTAGTGGAGGGGAACACCGGGGAGCTGTTTTTT.

This chain joins TRBV7-9 and TRBJ1-5, with D maybe TRBD1 (5 bases). V lost 4 bases to trimming and J lost 3 bases, with 19 bases between them. The germline V gene has CDR1 SEHNR and CDR2 FQNEAQ (reference sequence). This CDR3 is built from 17 residues. As DNA, the CDR3 is TGTGCCAGCAGCTCAGCCCCCGCAGGGTTGAACAATCAGCCCCAGCATTTT. Its translation is CASSSAPAGLNNQPQHF.

This clonotype came up a few times. The gene calls are TRBV19 and TRBJ2-7; 8 positions match TRBD1. Trimming removed 3 bases from V and 0 bases from J; junction bases left unmatched: 7. Per germline, CDR1 LNHDA and CDR2 SQIVND (reference sequence). This CDR3 region has 16 residues. The CDR3 is CASSMRTGRFSYEQYF. CDR3 nucleotides: TGTGCCAGTAGTATGAGGACAGGGAGGTTCTCCTACGAGCAGTACTTC.

This clonotype was seen only a few times. The chain carries TRBV5-1 and TRBJ1-1, with D unclear. Germline V lookup: CDR1 SGHRS, CDR2 YFSETQ. The ends were cut back, 0 bases at V and 6 bases at J, with 9 bases in the middle. The CDR3 is 13 residues long. CDR3 bases: TGCGCCAGCAGCTTGGGGGCTTTGGCTGAAGCTTTCTTT. Residues: CASSLGALAEAFF.

In its sample, this clonotype was seen many times. The chain carries TRBV4-1 and TRBJ1-4; D not resolved. The germline V gene encodes CDR1 MGHRA and CDR2 YSYEKL. The CDR3 consists of 15 residues. The V end lost 0 bases, the J end lost 5 bases, and 10 bases lay between the germline ends. The DNA of the CDR3 is TGCGCCAGCAGCCAAGAAACGGACGGGAATGAAAAACTGTTTTTT. It encodes CASSQETDGNEKLFF.

Regarding this clonotype: Compared with germline, one end of the junction differs, possibly owing to a read error. The chain uses TRBV12-3 or TRBV12-4 and TRBJ2-3, with D hard to call. This CDR3 is 13 amino acids long. The CDR3 DNA reads TGTGCCGGCAGTTTGGCCGGGCGAGATACGCAGTATTTT. Amino acid sequence: CAGSLAGRDTQYF.

This clonotype showed up just a few times. The rearrangement uses TRBV9 and TRBJ2-7; a possible D gene is TRBD2 (5 bases). V was trimmed by 0 bases and J by 2 bases, leaving 12 bases between them. This CDR3 has 15 residues. CDR1 is SGDLS, CDR2 YYNGEE, per germline. CDR3 bases: TGTGCCAGCAGCGTAGATGAGAGGGCCGCCTACGAGCAGTACTTC. Its protein product is CASSVDERAAYEQYF. The variable domain in full, with the rest retrieved from reference TRBV9 and TRBJ2-7, is DSGVTQTPKHLITATGQRVTLRCSPRSGDLSVYWYQQSLDQGLQFLIQYYNGEERAKGNILERFSAQQFPDLHSELNLSSLELGDSALYFCASSVDERAAYEQYFGPGTRLTVT.

By proportion, this clonotype is medium-sized. The chain employs TRBV4-1 and TRBJ1-4; D is unclear. The germline CDR1 and CDR2 sequences are MGHRA and YSYEKL. CDR3 length: 16 residues. Trimming left V 4 bases short and J 0 bases short, with 12 bases between. CDR3 coding DNA: TGCGCCAGCAGCCGAAGACAACTCGCAACTAATGAAAAACTGTTTTTT. Protein product: CASSRRQLATNEKLFF.

The rearrangement uses TRBV20-1 and TRBJ2-1, with 8 bases fitting TRBD2. The V segment lost 5 bases and the J segment 7 bases; nucleotides outside the gene matches: 10. Germline CDR1 reads DFQATT; CDR2 reads SNEGSKA (reference sequence). This CDR3 is 14 amino acids long. This chain's CDR3 is CSAPPGLVRNEQFF. The CDR3 nucleotides read TGCAGTGCTCCACCGGGACTAGTTAGGAATGAGCAGTTCTTC.

V is TRBV6-1 and J is TRBJ1-4, with 7 bases that match TRBD1. After removal of 4 bases from V and 8 bases from J, the junction contained 10 bases not matched to a gene. There are 15 residues in the CDR3. Germline V CDR1 and CDR2: MNHNS, SASEGT. The CDR3 bases are TGTGCCAGCAGTGTTCAAGACAGGGTGGGGGAAAAACTGTTTTTT. This encodes CASSVQDRVGEKLFF.